A selection of T cell receptor beta chains follows, all from one sample in a study of blood T cell repertoires in COVID-19. Data came from immunoSEQ multiplex PCR; TCRdb stores just in-frame clones and leaves some out. The sample shows hundreds of thousands of clones, 75% to 85% of them seen only once. Sequencing was done on a sample of peripheral blood. All receptors come from a woman younger than 45 with COVID-19, enrolled during active disease. The CDR3 runs from the conserved cysteine through the conserved F or W. The order of the fields is CDR3 length, J gene, clone size, D gene, V gene, CDR3 protein, CDR3 DNA. D genes are given only for firm matches. A row's size may be missing; if present it is once, few, many or a size class.

len: 17; j_gene: TRBJ2-3; abundance: NA; d_gene: TRBD2; v_gene: TRBV9; CDR3aa: CASSTHLRGGNTDTQYF; CDR3nt: TGTGCCAGCAGCACCCACCTCCGGGGGGGCAACACAGATACGCAGTATTTT
len: 14; j_gene: TRBJ1-6; abundance: NA; d_gene: TRBD1; v_gene: TRBV2; CDR3aa: CASSETTGWSPLHF; CDR3nt: TGTGCCAGCAGTGAGACGACAGGGTGGTCACCCCTCCACTTT
len: 14; j_gene: TRBJ1-6; abundance: NA; d_gene: NA; v_gene: TRBV5-1; CDR3aa: CASSLGEESSPLHF; CDR3nt: TGCGCCAGCAGCTTGGGGGAGGAGAGTTCACCCCTCCACTTT
len: 12; j_gene: TRBJ1-4; abundance: NA; d_gene: NA; v_gene: TRBV6-6; CDR3aa: CASSWTNEKLFF; CDR3nt: TGTGCCAGCAGTTGGACAAATGAAAAACTGTTTTTT
len: 13; j_gene: TRBJ2-2; abundance: few; d_gene: NA; v_gene: TRBV5-1; CDR3aa: CASSQGSTGELFF; CDR3nt: TGCGCCAGCAGTCAGGGCAGCACCGGGGAGCTGTTTTTT
len: 16; j_gene: TRBJ1-3; abundance: once; d_gene: TRBD1; v_gene: TRBV27; CDR3aa: CASSLRTGGPGNTIYF; CDR3nt: TGTGCCAGCAGTTTAAGGACAGGGGGCCCGGGAAACACCATATATTTT
len: 15; j_gene: TRBJ1-4; abundance: NA; d_gene: NA; v_gene: TRBV28; CDR3aa: CASSLAGATNEKLFF; CDR3nt: TGTGCCAGCAGTCTCGCCGGGGCAACTAATGAAAAACTGTTTTTT
len: 13; j_gene: TRBJ1-4; abundance: NA; d_gene: NA; v_gene: TRBV21-1; CDR3aa: CASSSCPGEKLFF; CDR3nt: TGTGCCAGCAGCAGTTGTCCCGGGGAAAAACTGTTTTTT
len: 15; j_gene: TRBJ1-1; abundance: once; d_gene: NA; v_gene: TRBV11-2; CDR3aa: CASSLDPSVNTEAFF; CDR3nt: TGTGCCAGCAGCTTAGATCCGAGCGTAAACACTGAAGCTTTCTTT
len: 16; j_gene: TRBJ1-3; abundance: NA; d_gene: NA; v_gene: TRBV7-3; CDR3aa: CASSLTGTPRGNTIYF; CDR3nt: TGTGCCAGCAGCTTAACGGGTACTCCGCGGGGAAACACCATATATTTT
len: 15; j_gene: TRBJ2-7; abundance: NA; d_gene: TRBD1; v_gene: TRBV19; CDR3aa: CASSGTGGTDYEQYF; CDR3nt: TGTGCCAGTAGTGGGACAGGGGGTACAGACTACGAGCAGTACTTC
len: 16; j_gene: TRBJ2-5; abundance: NA; d_gene: TRBD2; v_gene: TRBV6-2/TRBV6-3; CDR3aa: CASSPGLAGRQETQYF; CDR3nt: TGTGCCAGCAGCCCCGGACTAGCGGGGCGGCAAGAGACCCAGTACTTC
len: 17; j_gene: TRBJ2-5; abundance: NA; d_gene: NA; v_gene: TRBV5-4; CDR3aa: CASSLGGTGGLQETQYF; CDR3nt: TGTGCCAGCAGCCTGGGGGGGACCGGGGGGCTCCAAGAGACCCAGTACTTC
len: 15; j_gene: TRBJ2-3; abundance: NA; d_gene: TRBD2; v_gene: TRBV11-2; CDR3aa: CASRGTSGGRDTQYF; CDR3nt: TGTGCCAGCAGGGGGACTAGCGGGGGGCGAGATACGCAGTATTTT
len: 12; j_gene: TRBJ1-2; abundance: NA; d_gene: NA; v_gene: TRBV2; CDR3aa: CASSFGVLGYTF; CDR3nt: TGTGCCAGCAGTTTCGGGGTGCTCGGCTACACCTTC
len: 14; j_gene: TRBJ2-1; abundance: once; d_gene: TRBD1; v_gene: TRBV27; CDR3aa: CASTYHTGGNEQFF; CDR3nt: TGTGCCAGCACTTATCATACAGGGGGCAATGAGCAGTTCTTC
len: 19; j_gene: TRBJ2-4; abundance: NA; d_gene: NA; v_gene: TRBV18; CDR3aa: CASSHWDGPLQRGKNIQYF; CDR3nt: TGTGCCAGCTCTCACTGGGACGGCCCGCTCCAGAGGGGGAAAAACATTCAGTACTTC
len: 18; j_gene: TRBJ2-1; abundance: NA; d_gene: NA; v_gene: TRBV5-1; CDR3aa: CASSYSAASDQPHNEQFF; CDR3nt: TGCGCCAGCAGCTACTCCGCGGCGTCCGACCAGCCTCACAATGAGCAGTTCTTC
len: 15; j_gene: TRBJ2-7; abundance: NA; d_gene: TRBD1; v_gene: TRBV10-3; CDR3aa: CAISGSGQGGHEQYF; CDR3nt: TGTGCCATCAGTGGATCGGGACAGGGGGGCCACGAGCAGTACTTC
len: 15; j_gene: TRBJ2-1; abundance: NA; d_gene: NA; v_gene: TRBV30; CDR3aa: CAWSGDKGSYNEQFF; CDR3nt: TGTGCCTGGAGTGGGGACAAAGGCTCCTACAATGAGCAGTTCTTC
len: 14; j_gene: TRBJ1-5; abundance: NA; d_gene: NA; v_gene: TRBV19; CDR3aa: CASSTRQGNQPQHF; CDR3nt: TGTGCCAGTAGTACCCGACAGGGCAATCAGCCCCAGCATTTT
len: 14; j_gene: TRBJ2-5; abundance: NA; d_gene: NA; v_gene: TRBV5-1; CDR3aa: CASSLVGLAETQYF; CDR3nt: TGCGCCAGCAGCTTGGTCGGGCTAGCGGAGACCCAGTACTTC
len: 15; j_gene: TRBJ2-1; abundance: NA; d_gene: NA; v_gene: TRBV6-2/TRBV6-3; CDR3aa: CASSSRGLAGNEQFF; CDR3nt: TGTGCCAGCAGCTCGAGGGGGCTAGCGGGCAATGAGCAGTTCTTC
len: 14; j_gene: TRBJ2-3; abundance: NA; d_gene: NA; v_gene: TRBV19; CDR3aa: CASTPRGRTDTQYF; CDR3nt: TGTGCCAGTACCCCCAGGGGAAGAACAGATACGCAGTATTTT
len: 13; j_gene: TRBJ1-2; abundance: NA; d_gene: NA; v_gene: TRBV20-1; CDR3aa: CSASQGPGYGYTF; CDR3nt: TGCAGTGCTAGTCAGGGGCCAGGCTATGGCTACACCTTC
len: 18; j_gene: TRBJ2-1; abundance: NA; d_gene: NA; v_gene: TRBV9; CDR3aa: CASSPRPDGPGGNNEQFF; CDR3nt: TGTGCCAGCAGCCCAAGGCCGGATGGTCCCGGGGGAAACAATGAGCAGTTCTTC
len: 12; j_gene: TRBJ1-5; abundance: NA; d_gene: NA; v_gene: TRBV19; CDR3aa: CASKVGDQPQHF; CDR3nt: TGTGCCAGTAAGGTAGGGGATCAGCCCCAGCATTTT
len: 15; j_gene: TRBJ2-7; abundance: NA; d_gene: TRBD1; v_gene: TRBV27; CDR3aa: CASSEGWGQGYEQYF; CDR3nt: TGTGCCAGCTCCGAGGGATGGGGACAGGGCTACGAGCAGTACTTC
len: 14; j_gene: TRBJ1-2; abundance: NA; d_gene: NA; v_gene: TRBV19; CDR3aa: CASSPQGIRHGYTF; CDR3nt: TGTGCCAGTAGTCCACAGGGTATTCGGCATGGCTACACCTTC
len: 14; j_gene: TRBJ1-5; abundance: few; d_gene: NA; v_gene: TRBV27; CDR3aa: CASRWGGSNQPQHF; CDR3nt: TGTGCCAGTCGTTGGGGAGGCAGCAATCAGCCCCAGCATTTT
len: 15; j_gene: TRBJ2-3; abundance: NA; d_gene: NA; v_gene: TRBV7-6; CDR3aa: CASSLDGSRTDTQYF; CDR3nt: TGTGCCAGCAGCTTAGACGGGAGCCGCACAGATACGCAGTATTTT
len: 13; j_gene: TRBJ1-2; abundance: NA; d_gene: NA; v_gene: TRBV2; CDR3aa: CASRATGNYGYTF; CDR3nt: TGTGCCAGCAGGGCAACAGGGAACTATGGCTACACCTTC
len: 15; j_gene: TRBJ1-5; abundance: few; d_gene: NA; v_gene: TRBV28; CDR3aa: CASSTDSYSNQPQHF; CDR3nt: TGTGCCAGCAGTACAGACAGTTATAGCAATCAGCCCCAGCATTTT
len: 13; j_gene: TRBJ1-5; abundance: once; d_gene: NA; v_gene: TRBV21-1; CDR3aa: CASSKALPGQKHF; CDR3nt: TGTGCCAGCAGCAAAGCGCTACCGGGACAGAAGCATTTT
len: 16; j_gene: TRBJ2-7; abundance: NA; d_gene: NA; v_gene: TRBV21-1; CDR3aa: CASSRGARQDPYEQYF; CDR3nt: TGTGCCAGCAGCAGGGGAGCCAGACAGGACCCCTACGAGCAGTACTTC
len: 14; j_gene: TRBJ2-3; abundance: NA; d_gene: NA; v_gene: TRBV4-2; CDR3aa: CASSQLVGTDTQYF; CDR3nt: TGTGCCAGCAGCCAACTAGTTGGCACAGATACGCAGTATTTT
len: 14; j_gene: TRBJ2-7; abundance: NA; d_gene: TRBD1; v_gene: TRBV5-1; CDR3aa: CASSLPGQYYEQYF; CDR3nt: TGCGCCAGCAGCCTTCCGGGACAGTACTACGAGCAGTACTTC
len: 15; j_gene: TRBJ2-7; abundance: NA; d_gene: TRBD2; v_gene: TRBV4-1; CDR3aa: CASSPLRGDSYEQYF; CDR3nt: TGCGCCAGCAGCCCCCTCCGGGGGGACTCCTACGAGCAGTACTTC
len: 15; j_gene: TRBJ1-6; abundance: few; d_gene: NA; v_gene: TRBV3-1/TRBV3-2; CDR3aa: CASSQDGRASSPLHF; CDR3nt: TGTGCCAGCAGCCAAGATGGGAGGGCTAGTTCACCCCTCCACTTT
len: 15; j_gene: TRBJ1-4; abundance: NA; d_gene: TRBD1; v_gene: TRBV5-5; CDR3aa: CASSLWDREGEKLFF; CDR3nt: TGTGCCAGCAGCCTTTGGGACAGGGAAGGAGAAAAACTGTTTTTT
len: 13; j_gene: TRBJ1-2; abundance: once; d_gene: NA; v_gene: TRBV12-3/TRBV12-4; CDR3aa: CASSSPGESGYTF; CDR3nt: TGTGCCAGCAGTTCCCCGGGGGAATCTGGCTACACCTTC
len: 19; j_gene: TRBJ2-5; abundance: NA; d_gene: TRBD2; v_gene: TRBV5-4; CDR3aa: CASSPSLTSGRAGVLTQYF; CDR3nt: TGTGCCAGCAGCCCCTCCCTGACTAGCGGGAGGGCTGGGGTCTTGACCCAGTACTTC
len: 15; j_gene: TRBJ2-3; abundance: once; d_gene: TRBD2; v_gene: TRBV2; CDR3aa: CASKKLAGVADTQYF; CDR3nt: TGTGCCAGCAAGAAATTGGCGGGAGTTGCAGATACGCAGTATTTT
len: 13; j_gene: TRBJ1-2; abundance: few; d_gene: TRBD1; v_gene: TRBV25-1; CDR3aa: CASSGTGNYGYTF; CDR3nt: TGTGCCAGCAGTGGGACAGGGAACTATGGCTACACCTTC
len: 16; j_gene: TRBJ2-2; abundance: NA; d_gene: NA; v_gene: TRBV4-3; CDR3aa: CASSQERGAGTGELFF; CDR3nt: TGCGCCAGCAGCCAAGAACGGGGGGCGGGCACCGGGGAGCTGTTTTTT
len: 12; j_gene: TRBJ2-7; abundance: NA; d_gene: TRBD1; v_gene: TRBV12-3/TRBV12-4; CDR3aa: CASSAGQVEQYF; CDR3nt: TGTGCCAGCAGTGCGGGACAGGTCGAGCAGTACTTC
len: 17; j_gene: TRBJ1-2; abundance: medium-sized; d_gene: TRBD1; v_gene: TRBV7-8; CDR3aa: CASRTTGTGPSNYGYTF; CDR3nt: TGTGCCAGCAGGACAACCGGGACAGGACCCTCTAACTATGGCTACACCTTC
len: 13; j_gene: TRBJ2-4; abundance: NA; d_gene: NA; v_gene: TRBV6-2/TRBV6-3; CDR3aa: CASSYSQGNIQYF; CDR3nt: TGTGCCAGCAGTTACAGTCAGGGGAACATTCAGTACTTC
len: 16; j_gene: TRBJ2-3; abundance: NA; d_gene: TRBD2; v_gene: TRBV7-2; CDR3aa: CASSPGSGGRADTQYF; CDR3nt: TGTGCCAGCAGCCCTGGCTCGGGCGGGAGGGCAGATACGCAGTATTTT
len: 15; j_gene: TRBJ2-5; abundance: NA; d_gene: NA; v_gene: TRBV5-4; CDR3aa: CASSLESGRSETQYF; CDR3nt: TGTGCCAGCAGCTTGGAGTCGGGGAGATCGGAGACCCAGTACTTC
len: 17; j_gene: TRBJ1-1; abundance: NA; d_gene: NA; v_gene: TRBV5-1; CDR3aa: CASSPPGVGVGNTEAFF; CDR3nt: TGCGCCAGCAGCCCCCCGGGGGTAGGGGTTGGGAACACTGAAGCTTTCTTT
len: 17; j_gene: TRBJ2-5; abundance: NA; d_gene: TRBD2; v_gene: TRBV4-3; CDR3aa: CASSQPKLAGGQETQYF; CDR3nt: TGCGCCAGCAGCCAACCAAAACTAGCGGGAGGCCAGGAGACCCAGTACTTC
len: 12; j_gene: TRBJ2-7; abundance: few; d_gene: NA; v_gene: TRBV7-9; CDR3aa: CASSTGWEEQYF; CDR3nt: TGTGCCAGCAGCACCGGGTGGGAGGAGCAGTACTTC
len: 14; j_gene: TRBJ1-5; abundance: NA; d_gene: NA; v_gene: TRBV24-1; CDR3aa: CAIGRQVSNQPQHF; CDR3nt: TGTGCCATTGGGAGACAGGTAAGCAATCAGCCCCAGCATTTT
len: 16; j_gene: TRBJ1-3; abundance: NA; d_gene: NA; v_gene: TRBV5-4; CDR3aa: CASSFDQGPSGNTIYF; CDR3nt: TGTGCCAGCAGCTTCGATCAGGGGCCCTCTGGAAACACCATATATTTT
len: 15; j_gene: TRBJ1-4; abundance: NA; d_gene: NA; v_gene: TRBV25-1; CDR3aa: CASSELASEREKLFF; CDR3nt: TGTGCCAGCAGTGAATTGGCCAGCGAGAGGGAAAAACTGTTTTTT
len: 13; j_gene: TRBJ2-7; abundance: NA; d_gene: NA; v_gene: TRBV20-1; CDR3aa: CSASGGSSYEQYF; CDR3nt: TGCAGTGCTAGTGGGGGCAGCTCCTACGAGCAGTACTTC
len: 15; j_gene: TRBJ2-7; abundance: NA; d_gene: NA; v_gene: TRBV27; CDR3aa: CASSVVAAPSTEQYF; CDR3nt: TGTGCCAGCAGTGTAGTGGCGGCCCCCTCTACCGAGCAGTACTTC
len: 15; j_gene: TRBJ1-1; abundance: NA; d_gene: NA; v_gene: TRBV25-1; CDR3aa: CASSERQGRWTEAFF; CDR3nt: TGTGCCAGCAGTGAACGGCAGGGTCGATGGACTGAAGCTTTCTTT